The entry that follows covers one T cell receptor (beta chain) sequence. These data come from a study of blood T cell repertoires in COVID-19. Study as a whole: Donors in the United States, Italy and Spain gave samples during acute or convalescent COVID-19. Sources were T cells, B-cell-depleted T cells, or PBMCs; the material itself was cDNA or gDNA.

Methods used by the authors: Nucleated cell number was recorded as an estimate derived from reference gene primer amplification. The assay was immunoSEQ multiplex PCR, and TCRdb's table has in-frame clones only and misses some. That table furnishes V, J and clone size, whereas the DNA furnished D and trimming. The data contain approximately 76,000 clones, 87% of them seen just once; the ten biggest clones take up approximately 8.3%. The sample comprised peripheral blood. This receptor was obtained from a man aged 25-45 years with acute or convalescent COVID-19.

In DNA form, the CDR3 reads TGTGCCAGCAGTGAAAGGGGGAGGGGCCTTAATGAAAAACTGTTTTTT. Encoded protein: CASSERGRGLNEKLFF. The V and J genes are TRBV25-1 and TRBJ1-4; D possibly corresponds to TRBD1 (6 bases). Germline V gene data show CDR1 as MGHDK and CDR2 as SYGVNS. V was trimmed by 2 bases and J by 4 bases, leaving 14 bases between them. The CDR3 extends over 16 amino acids.